This T cell receptor beta chain was profiled in a study of shared clonotypes between healthy human individuals (dated by TCRdb to about 2020). For the wider study: A few men and a couple of women, aged 18 to 49 years, made up the cohort. For each donor, three plates each were used for CD4 naive and CD4 memory, two plates were used for CD8 naive, and one plate was used for CD8 memory. To estimate repertoire size and how much clonotype sharing occurs between individuals, the study deeply sequenced the blood TCR repertoires of several healthy adults. Different laboratories and diverse techniques were used to prepare libraries and sequence TCR repertoires, to increase sequencing depth and limit assay-specific biases. Leukapheresis yielded between about 0.94 and 9 billion PBMCs per donor.

V lost 2 bases and J lost 3 bases; the stretch between them is 13 bases long. CDR1 and CDR2, looked up from the germline V gene (reference sequence), are PRHDT and FYEKMQ. The CDR3 runs 15 amino acids, cysteine and phenylalanine included. Just the 45-base CDR3 DNA is kept, in frame starting at base 1. General conclusions and limits of the study: Only blood was sampled, and tissue TCR repertoires likely differ from those in blood. Because the study included only a small number of donors, the genetic and exposure-history diversity represented was limited. Even with the large sequencing depth, rarefaction of the sorted-subset datasets indicated that sequencing was incomplete. Pairwise subsampling indicated that sequencing depth was expected to affect the degree of clonotype sharing among donors. Clonotypes shared by all four sorted-subset donors showed higher generation probabilities than non-shared clonotypes. Naive subsets generally had larger estimated clonotype richness than memory subsets did. About 5% of naive CD4, around 3.5% of naive CD8, about 2.4% of memory CD4, and 0.35% to 0.5% of memory CD8 clonotypes were shared across several donors.

For this clone: Its antigen target is currently unknown. Base-call qualities are not available, and no considerably larger clone is one nucleotide away.

The donors were healthy, HIV-negative adults who had no recently reported acute infections or vaccinations. All donors were Caucasian adults living in Nashville, Tennessee, USA. CD4+ T cells were enriched by magnetic negative selection; naive cells were then positively selected on CD45RA, and the negative fraction formed the memory subset. Blood was obtained by leukapheresis, after which PBMCs were separated by Ficoll-Histopaque density gradient centrifugation and cryopreserved in liquid nitrogen vapor phase. Analytical flow cytometry was used to check the purity and quantity of every magnetically sorted T cell population. Genomic DNA was isolated from every sorted fraction and measured by UV absorbance on a Nanodrop 2000c. TCR CDR3 regions were amplified from genomic DNA by multiplex PCR using the deep immunoSEQ assay. Extracted genomic DNA from each cell subset was distributed evenly across all wells of several immunoSEQ 96-well plates, and each plate was treated as a replicate. For sorted subsets, each replicate PCR was loaded with approximately 200 ng genomic DNA, equivalent to 30,000 or so T cell genomes. Purified libraries were quantified with a Qubit 3.0 fluorometer, sized on a Bioanalyzer 2100, and re-quantified with the KAPA Library Quantification kit. Every immunoSEQ 96-well plate was sequenced on a dedicated single-read 150-cycle Illumina NextSeq 550 flow cell. Turning to the authors' computational methods: Because the immunoSEQ output held only junctional sequences and lacked quality scores, the filtering could not match the filtering applied to full-length reads. To assign V/J genes and CDR3, sequences were annotated using PyIR, a Python wrapper for IgBLAST v1.9, with IMGT germline references. Reads were removed for weak V/J assignments (E-value above 1e-6), missing CDR3, stop codons, out-of-frame junctions, or ambiguous translated residues. V3J clonotypes were defined by identical inferred V gene, J gene, and CDR3 amino acid sequence. Percentage overlap between repertoires was computed as shared unique clonotypes divided by the size of the smaller repertoire. RTK rarefaction, the Chao1 estimator, and Recon v2.1 estimates of unobserved clonotypes were used to assess repertoire richness. OLGA was used to compute generation probabilities for all TCRbeta clonotypes that the gDNA method yielded from a handful of donors. TCRdb re-hosts the immuneACCESS table, in-frame sequences only. Its copies lack some clones; in the studies checked, an unresolved V gene accounts for under half of them, and the cause for the rest is not known. The V and J calls and clone size are taken from that table; D and trimming were inferred from the DNA. The sample contains about 680,000 clones, around four fifths of them found a single time. Around 1.8% of the sample is in the top ten clones.

Recombination connected TRBV13 to TRBJ2-5; D gene: possibly TRBD2, on 5 matching bases. Sequencing was done on a sample of memory CD4+ T cells sorted from blood. Taken with the paper, the label for cell subset or site translates to: CD45RA-negative fraction. This clonotype originated in a woman aged 25 to 45 in good health. The DNA sequence is as follows: TGTGCCAGCAGCTTAAGTTCTGGGAGTAAAGAGACCCAGTACTTC. Protein translation: CASSLSSGSKETQYF.